A selection of T cell receptor beta chains follows, all from one sample in a study of shared clonotypes between healthy human individuals. The protocol was immunoSEQ multiplex PCR, while the TCRdb copy is restricted to in-frame clones and leaves out a portion. The sample yields 950,000 to 1,200,000 clones, around 77% seen once. Material for sequencing was memory CD4+ T cells from PBMCs. The receptors here all came from a man aged 18 to 29 in good health. Some clones in this sample may be carry-over from other donors' samples. Each CDR3 is given with its conserved first and last residue. The D gene is left open where the match is weak. Clone size appears in some rows only: once, few, many, or a class for an expanded clone.

>TRBJ1-1|-|-|TRBV7-2
TGTGCCAGCAGCTTAGTCCGGCCCGGGGAGAATAGTATCGCTGAAGCTTTCTTT
CASSLVRPGENSIAEAFF
>TRBJ1-3|TRBD1|-|TRBV10-3
TGTGCCTTAAGAACCGGACAGGGGGATCGTGGAAACACCATATATTTT
CALRTGQGDRGNTIYF
>TRBJ1-2|TRBD1|-|TRBV7-9
TGTGCCAGCCGTAGGGGGCAGGAGAACTATGGCTACACCTTC
CASRRGQENYGYTF
>TRBJ2-1|TRBD1|-|TRBV6-1
TGTGCCAGCAGGGATTGGACAGGGGCTGGGAGTGAGCAGTTCTTC
CASRDWTGAGSEQFF
>TRBJ2-7|TRBD2|-|TRBV7-9
TGTGCCAGCAGCCGTCGGACTAGCGCGGCCTACGAGCAGTACTTC
CASSRRTSAAYEQYF
>TRBJ1-1|-|-|TRBV19
TGTGCCAGTAGTATTTCGGCCCTATCGGGCACTGAAGCTTTCTTT
CASSISALSGTEAFF
>TRBJ2-7|-|-|TRBV30
TGTGCCTGGAGTCGGGGAATCTACGAGCAGTACTTC
CAWSRGIYEQYF
>TRBJ2-3|TRBD2|-|TRBV10-1
TGCGCCAGACGACTAGCGGGAGGCACAGATACGCAGTATTTT
CARRLAGGTDTQYF
>TRBJ2-1|TRBD2|-|TRBV10-3
TGTGCCACCCGGGCTAGCGGAGCCTACAATGAGCAGTTCTTC
CATRASGAYNEQFF
>TRBJ2-7|-|-|TRBV6-1
TGTGCCAGCAGTTTGTACAGGACCTACGAGCAGTACTTC
CASSLYRTYEQYF
>TRBJ1-1|TRBD1|-|TRBV12-5
TGTGCTAGTGGTTTCATGGACAGGGGGCGGGGTTGGTTT
CASGFMDRGRGWF
>TRBJ1-1|-|once|TRBV11-1
TGTGCCAGCAGCGCTCTCAGGAGAGACACTGAAGCTTTCTTT
CASSALRRDTEAFF
>TRBJ1-6|-|once|TRBV6-5
TGTGCCAGCAGTTACAGGGACCCTTCACCCCTCCACTTT
CASSYRDPSPLHF